A single sample is the source of the 4 T cell receptor beta chains below, sequenced in a study of PD-L1 blockade in urothelial cancer. Time point noted: pretreatment peripheral blood. Using immunoSEQ multiplex PCR, the repertoire was profiled, and TCRdb retains in-frame clones only, with some absent. The table has around 130,000 clones, roughly 84% seen once. This sample comprised PBMCs, obtained around atezolizumab (anti-PD-L1) treatment. The receptors derive from a man aged 45 to 65 with urothelial cancer.

The rearrangement links TRBV5-1 to TRBJ2-5, with D maybe TRBD2 (6 bases). The CDR3 covers 15 residues. The germline gives CDR1 SGHRS, CDR2 YFSETQ. V shed 2 bases and J shed 5 bases, with 16 bases lying between them. The CDR3: CASSLASHREETQYF. For the CDR3, the DNA is TGCGCCAGCAGCTTAGCCAGCCATCGGGAGGAGACCCAGTACTTC.

The V gene is TRBV5-1, the J gene TRBJ1-6; 8 bases match TRBD1. V was pared by 0 bases and J by 4 bases, with 0 bases of the junction left unmatched. The CDR3 runs to 15 residues. From germline, CDR1 is SGHRS and CDR2 YFSETQ. The CDR3 protein is CASSLGQGYNSPLHF. Here the CDR3 DNA reads TGCGCCAGCAGCTTGGGACAGGGGTATAATTCACCCCTCCACTTT.

J is TRBJ2-1 and V is TRBV5-1; tentative D call: TRBD2 (6 bases). This CDR3 is 15 amino acids long. Looked up from germline, CDR1 is SGHRS and CDR2 is YFSETQ. Trimming shortened V by 0 bases and J by 4 bases, and 11 bases separated the two germline ends. The CDR3 loop is CASSLGGGSYNEQFF. CDR3 nucleotide sequence: TGCGCCAGCAGCTTGGGGGGAGGTTCTTACAATGAGCAGTTCTTC. The whole variable domain, filled in from reference TRBV5-1 and TRBJ2-1, reads KAGVTQTPRYLIKTRGQQVTLSCSPISGHRSVSWYQQTPGQGLQFLFEYFSETQRNKGNFPGRFSGRQFSNSRSEMNVSTLELGDSALYLCASSLGGGSYNEQFFGPGTRLTVL.

The J gene is TRBJ1-4, the V gene TRBV23-1, with TRBD1 identical over 10 bases. TRBV23-1 counts as an open reading frame of uncertain function. Germline trimming cut 6 bases from V and 7 bases from J; bases unmatched to any gene: 2. The CDR3 covers 13 residues. The CDR3 spells CASRGQGSEKLFF. The CDR3 DNA sequence: TGCGCCAGCAGGGGACAGGGGAGTGAAAAACTGTTTTTT.